The T cell receptor beta chain under discussion was sequenced for a study of T cells in Graves' hyperthyroidism and ophthalmopathy. Study details: Any treatment followed the collection of peripheral blood at initial diagnosis.

From RNA transcripts, TCR beta CDR3 regions were amplified. The primer set for the first-round RT-PCR of the TCR CDR3 was HTBI. TCRdb fed the multiplex PCR reads into MiXCR, producing one record per CDR3 protein. The table records some 550,000 distinct CDR3 sequences, around 20% of them present only once. This clonotype came up many times. No ophthalmopathy progression within 18 months constituted stable Graves' hyperthyroidism. Out of 8.5 to 10 ml of fresh peripheral blood came the PBMCs. Sequenced sample: blood. The sequence was collected from a man younger than 35 with Graves' hyperthyroidism.

DNA of the CDR3: TGCAGTGCTAGAGATCCCCCCACCGGGGAGCTGTTTTTT. Protein sequence: CSARDPPTGELFF. The chain couples TRBV20-1 to TRBJ2-2; no clear D. The V gene's germline CDR1 is DFQATT and CDR2 SNEGSKA (reference sequence). V lost 0 bases and J 4 bases, leaving 6 bases between the germline ends. The length of the CDR3 is 13 residues.